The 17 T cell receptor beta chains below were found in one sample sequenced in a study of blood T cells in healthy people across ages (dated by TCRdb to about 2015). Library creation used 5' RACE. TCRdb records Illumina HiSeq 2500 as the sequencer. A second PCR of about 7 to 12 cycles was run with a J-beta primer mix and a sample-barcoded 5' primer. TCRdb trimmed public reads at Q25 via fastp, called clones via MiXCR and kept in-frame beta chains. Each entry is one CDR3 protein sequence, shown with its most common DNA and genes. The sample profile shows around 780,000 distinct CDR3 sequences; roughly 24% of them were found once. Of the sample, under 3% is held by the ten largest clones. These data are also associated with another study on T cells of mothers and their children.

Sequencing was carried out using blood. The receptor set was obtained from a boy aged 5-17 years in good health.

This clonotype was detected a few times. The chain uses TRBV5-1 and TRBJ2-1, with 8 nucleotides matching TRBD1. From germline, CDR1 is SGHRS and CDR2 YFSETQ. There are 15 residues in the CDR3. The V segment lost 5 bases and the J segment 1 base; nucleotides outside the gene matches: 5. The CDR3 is CASRDRAGSYNEQFF. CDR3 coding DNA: TGCGCCAGCAGGGACAGGGCTGGGTCCTACAATGAGCAGTTCTTC.

CDR3 nucleotide sequence: TGCGCCAGCAGTGACCGAGGGGGGATCAGGGACGAGCAGTACTTC. Residues: CASSDRGGIRDEQYF. The J gene is TRBJ2-7, the V gene TRBV10-2; D may match TRBD1 or TRBD2 (6 bases each). Germline-derived CDR1 and CDR2 are WSHSY and SAAADI. There are 15 residues in the CDR3. Trimming cost V 3 bases and J 5 bases, with 17 bases left between them.

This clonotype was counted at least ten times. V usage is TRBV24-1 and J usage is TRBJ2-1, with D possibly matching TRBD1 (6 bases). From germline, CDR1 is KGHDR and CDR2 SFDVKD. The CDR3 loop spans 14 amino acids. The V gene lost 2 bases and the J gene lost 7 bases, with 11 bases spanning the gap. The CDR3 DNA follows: TGTGCCACCAGTGATTCGGCCAGGGGTAATGAGCAGTTCTTC. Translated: CATSDSARGNEQFF.

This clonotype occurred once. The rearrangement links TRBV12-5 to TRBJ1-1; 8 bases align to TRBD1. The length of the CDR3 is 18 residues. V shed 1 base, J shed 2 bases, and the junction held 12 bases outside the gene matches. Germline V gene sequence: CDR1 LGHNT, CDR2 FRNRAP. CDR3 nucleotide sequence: TGTGCTAGTGGTTTGGGCCGACAGGGGTTTGCCCCAAACACTGAAGCTTTCTTT. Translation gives CASGLGRQGFAPNTEAFF.

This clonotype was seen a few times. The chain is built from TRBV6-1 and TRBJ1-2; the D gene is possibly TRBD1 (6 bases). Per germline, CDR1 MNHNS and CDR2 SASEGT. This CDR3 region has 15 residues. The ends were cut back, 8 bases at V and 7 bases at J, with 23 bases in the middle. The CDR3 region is CASSSRTGTRAGYTF. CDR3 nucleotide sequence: TGTGCCAGCTCCAGCCGAACAGGGACCCGTGCTGGCTACACCTTC.

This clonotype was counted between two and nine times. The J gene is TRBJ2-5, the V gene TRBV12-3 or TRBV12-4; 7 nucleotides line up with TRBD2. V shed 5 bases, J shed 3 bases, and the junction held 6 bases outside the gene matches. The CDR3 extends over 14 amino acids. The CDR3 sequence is CASSHLGREETQYF. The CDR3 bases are TGTGCCAGCAGTCACTTGGGGAGGGAAGAGACCCAGTACTTC.

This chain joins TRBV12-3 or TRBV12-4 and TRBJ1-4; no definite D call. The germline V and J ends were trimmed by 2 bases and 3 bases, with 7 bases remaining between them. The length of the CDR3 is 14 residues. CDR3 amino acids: CASSLSRSNEKLFF. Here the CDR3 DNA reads TGTGCCAGCAGTTTATCCAGGTCTAATGAAAAACTGTTTTTT.

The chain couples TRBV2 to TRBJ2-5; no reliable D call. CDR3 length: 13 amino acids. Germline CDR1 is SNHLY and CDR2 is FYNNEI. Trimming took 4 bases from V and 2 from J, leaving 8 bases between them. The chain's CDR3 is CASSVMPQETQYF. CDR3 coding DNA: TGTGCCAGCAGTGTAATGCCTCAAGAGACCCAGTACTTC. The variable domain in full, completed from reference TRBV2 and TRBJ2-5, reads EPEVTQTPSHQVTQMGQEVILRCVPISNHLYFYWYRQILGQKVEFLVSFYNNEISEKSEIFDDQFSVERPDGSNFTLKIRSTKLEDSAMYFCASSVMPQETQYFGPGTRLLVL.

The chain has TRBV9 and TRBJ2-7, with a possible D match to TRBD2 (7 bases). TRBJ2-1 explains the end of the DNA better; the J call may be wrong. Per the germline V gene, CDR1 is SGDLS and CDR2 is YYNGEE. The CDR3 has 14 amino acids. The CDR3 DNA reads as TGTGCCAGCAGCGTAAAGGGGGGGAATAATGAGCAGTTCTTC. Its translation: CASSVKGGNNEQFF.

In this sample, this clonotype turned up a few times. Here the CDR3 DNA reads TGTGCCAGCAGCCCAAAGGGACAGGGATATTTTGGGGAAAAACTGTTTTTT. It encodes CASSPKGQGYFGEKLFF. The chain links TRBV6-1 to TRBJ1-4; TRBD1 agrees at 9 bases. Germline CDR1 and CDR2: MNHNS and SASEGT. V dropped 6 bases and J dropped 8; count of bases not matched to a gene: 16. CDR3 length: 17 residues.

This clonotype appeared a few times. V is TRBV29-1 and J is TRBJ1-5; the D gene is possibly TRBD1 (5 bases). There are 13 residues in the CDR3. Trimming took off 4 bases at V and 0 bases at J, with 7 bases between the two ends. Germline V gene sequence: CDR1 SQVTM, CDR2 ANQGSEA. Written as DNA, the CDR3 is TGCAGCGTTGGCAGGGATAGCAATCAGCCCCAGCATTTT. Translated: CSVGRDSNQPQHF.

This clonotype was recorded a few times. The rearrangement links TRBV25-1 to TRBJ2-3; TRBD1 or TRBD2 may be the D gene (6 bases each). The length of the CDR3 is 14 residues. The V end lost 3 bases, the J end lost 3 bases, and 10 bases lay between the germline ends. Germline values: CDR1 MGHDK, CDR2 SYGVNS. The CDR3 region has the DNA TGTGCCAGCAGTGAGGGGGGCCAAACAGATACGCAGTATTTT. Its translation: CASSEGGQTDTQYF.

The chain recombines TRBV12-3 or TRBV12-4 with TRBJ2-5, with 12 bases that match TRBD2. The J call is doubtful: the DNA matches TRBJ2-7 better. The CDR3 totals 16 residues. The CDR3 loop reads CASSPPRTSGAYEQYF. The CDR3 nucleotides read TGTGCCAGCAGTCCCCCCCGGACTAGCGGGGCCTACGAGCAGTACTTC.

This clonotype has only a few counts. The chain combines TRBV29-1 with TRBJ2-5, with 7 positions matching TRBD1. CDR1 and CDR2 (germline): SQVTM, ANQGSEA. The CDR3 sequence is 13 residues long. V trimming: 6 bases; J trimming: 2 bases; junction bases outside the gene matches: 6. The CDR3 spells CSVESDRQETQYF. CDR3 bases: TGCAGCGTAGAGTCGGACAGGCAAGAGACCCAGTACTTC.

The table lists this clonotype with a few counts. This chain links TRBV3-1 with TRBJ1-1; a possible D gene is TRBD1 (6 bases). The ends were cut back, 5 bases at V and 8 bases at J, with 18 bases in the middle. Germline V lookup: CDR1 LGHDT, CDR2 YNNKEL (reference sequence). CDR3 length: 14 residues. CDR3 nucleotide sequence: TGTGCCAGCAGCTTAACAATAGGGGGAGCCGAAGCTTTCTTT. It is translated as CASSLTIGGAEAFF.

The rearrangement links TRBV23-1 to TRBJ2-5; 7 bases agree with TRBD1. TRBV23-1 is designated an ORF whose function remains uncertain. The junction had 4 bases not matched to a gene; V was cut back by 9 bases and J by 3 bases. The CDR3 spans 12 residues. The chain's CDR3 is CARKQGEETQYF. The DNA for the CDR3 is TGCGCCAGAAAGCAGGGGGAAGAGACCCAGTACTTC.

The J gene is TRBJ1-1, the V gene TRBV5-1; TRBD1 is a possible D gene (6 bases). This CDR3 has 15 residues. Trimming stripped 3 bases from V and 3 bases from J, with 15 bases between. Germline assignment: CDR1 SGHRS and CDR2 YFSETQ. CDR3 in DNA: TGCGCCAGCAGCTCTCTTAGGGGGTCTGACACTGAAGCTTTCTTT. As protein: CASSSLRGSDTEAFF.